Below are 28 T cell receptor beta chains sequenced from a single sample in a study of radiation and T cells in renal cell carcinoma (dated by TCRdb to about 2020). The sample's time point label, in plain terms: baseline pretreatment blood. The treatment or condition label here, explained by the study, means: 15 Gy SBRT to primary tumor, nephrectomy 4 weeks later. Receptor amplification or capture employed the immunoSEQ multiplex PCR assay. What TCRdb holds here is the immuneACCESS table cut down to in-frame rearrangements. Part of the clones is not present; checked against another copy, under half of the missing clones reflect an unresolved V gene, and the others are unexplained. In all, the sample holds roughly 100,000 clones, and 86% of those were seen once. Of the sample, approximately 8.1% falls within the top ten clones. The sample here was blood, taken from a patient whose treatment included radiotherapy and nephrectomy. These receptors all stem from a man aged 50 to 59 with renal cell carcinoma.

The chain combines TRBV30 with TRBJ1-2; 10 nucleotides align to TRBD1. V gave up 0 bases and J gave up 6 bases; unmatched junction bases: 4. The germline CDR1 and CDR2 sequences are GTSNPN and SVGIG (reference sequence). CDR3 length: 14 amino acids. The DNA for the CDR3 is TGTGCCTGGAGTGTGACCGGGACAGGGGATGGCTACACCTTC. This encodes CAWSVTGTGDGYTF.

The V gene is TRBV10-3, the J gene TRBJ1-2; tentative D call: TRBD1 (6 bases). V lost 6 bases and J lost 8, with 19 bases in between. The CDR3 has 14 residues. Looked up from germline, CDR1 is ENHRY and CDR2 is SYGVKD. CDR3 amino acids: CAIRGRQGQAGYTF. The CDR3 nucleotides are TGTGCCATCAGGGGACGGCAGGGGCAGGCCGGCTACACCTTC.

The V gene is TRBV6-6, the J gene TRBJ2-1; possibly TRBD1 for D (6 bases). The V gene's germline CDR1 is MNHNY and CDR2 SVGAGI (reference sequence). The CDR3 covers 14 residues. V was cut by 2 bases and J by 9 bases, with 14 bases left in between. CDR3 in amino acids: CASSYIRGAGEQFF. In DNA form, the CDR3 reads TGTGCCAGCAGTTACATCAGGGGAGCTGGTGAGCAGTTCTTC.

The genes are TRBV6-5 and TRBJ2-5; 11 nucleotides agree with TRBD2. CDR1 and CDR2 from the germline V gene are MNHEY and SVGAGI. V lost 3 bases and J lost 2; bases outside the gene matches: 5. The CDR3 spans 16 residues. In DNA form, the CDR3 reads TGTGCCAGCAGTTATCAACTAGCGGGGGTACAAGAGACCCAGTACTTC. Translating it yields CASSYQLAGVQETQYF.

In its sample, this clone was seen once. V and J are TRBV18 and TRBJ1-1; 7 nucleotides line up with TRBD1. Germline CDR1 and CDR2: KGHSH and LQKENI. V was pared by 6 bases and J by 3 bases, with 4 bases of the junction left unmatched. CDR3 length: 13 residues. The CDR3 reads CASSNRGDTEAFF. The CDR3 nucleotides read TGTGCCAGCTCCAACAGGGGAGACACTGAAGCTTTCTTT.

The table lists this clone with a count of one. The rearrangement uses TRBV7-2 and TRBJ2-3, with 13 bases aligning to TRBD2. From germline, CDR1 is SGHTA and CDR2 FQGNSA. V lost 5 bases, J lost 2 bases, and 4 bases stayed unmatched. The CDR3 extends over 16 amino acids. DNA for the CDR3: TGTGCCAGCAGCAAGACTAGCGGGGGGTTCACAGATACGCAGTATTTT. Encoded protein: CASSKTSGGFTDTQYF.

CDR3 DNA sequence: TGTGCCAGCAGCTTTAAAGGTTTCGATGAGCAGTTCTTC. Its translation: CASSFKGFDEQFF. This chain links TRBV7-9 with TRBJ2-1; D is unresolved. The V gene's germline CDR1 is SEHNR and CDR2 FQNEAQ (reference sequence). V was shortened by 3 bases and J by 8 bases, with 11 bases between the two germline ends. The CDR3 has 13 residues.

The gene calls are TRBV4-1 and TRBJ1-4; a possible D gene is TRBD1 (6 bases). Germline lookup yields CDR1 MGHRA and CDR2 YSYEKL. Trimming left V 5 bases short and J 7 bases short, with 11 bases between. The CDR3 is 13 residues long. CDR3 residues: CASSVRGSEKLFF. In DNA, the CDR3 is TGCGCCAGCAGCGTCAGGGGTAGTGAAAAACTGTTTTTT.

The CDR3 here is CASSQDLWGEKLFF. CDR3 coding DNA: TGCGCCAGCAGCCAAGATTTATGGGGGGAAAAACTGTTTTTT. V usage is TRBV4-3 and J usage is TRBJ1-4; possible D gene TRBD1, 5 bases. The CDR3 runs 14 residues. Germline V CDR1 and CDR2: LGHNA, YSLEER. Trimming cost V 0 bases and J 8 bases, with 10 bases left between them.

The CDR3 reads CASSLPGGYGYTF. CDR3 in DNA: TGTGCCAGCAGCTTACCGGGGGGGTATGGCTACACCTTC. The chain joins TRBV7-3 to TRBJ1-2, with a possible D match to TRBD1 (5 bases). In germline, CDR1 is SGHTA, CDR2 FQGTGA. Between the trimmed V and J ends, which lost 2 bases and 5 bases, there was a span of 9 bases. The CDR3 consists of 13 residues.

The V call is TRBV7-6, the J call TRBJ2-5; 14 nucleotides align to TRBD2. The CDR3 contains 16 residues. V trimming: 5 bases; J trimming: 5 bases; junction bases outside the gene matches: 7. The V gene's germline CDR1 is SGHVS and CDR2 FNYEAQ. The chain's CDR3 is CASSPRLAGGGETQYF. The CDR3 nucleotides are TGTGCCAGCAGCCCACGACTAGCGGGAGGGGGGGAGACCCAGTACTTC. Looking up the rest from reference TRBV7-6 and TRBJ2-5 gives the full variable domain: GAGVSQSPRYKVTKRGQDVALRCDPISGHVSLYWYRQALGQGPEFLTYFNYEAQQDKSGLPNDRFSAERPEGSISTLTIQRTEQRDSAMYRCASSPRLAGGGETQYFGPGTRLLVL.

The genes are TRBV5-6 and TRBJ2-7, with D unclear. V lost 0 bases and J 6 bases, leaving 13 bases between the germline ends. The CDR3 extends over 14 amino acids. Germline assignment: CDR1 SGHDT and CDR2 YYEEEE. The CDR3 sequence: CASSLALGDREQYF. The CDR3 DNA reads TGTGCCAGCAGCTTGGCTCTAGGAGATCGCGAGCAGTACTTC. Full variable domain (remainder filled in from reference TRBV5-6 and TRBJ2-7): DAGVTQSPTHLIKTRGQQVTLRCSPKSGHDTVSWYQQALGQGPQFIFQYYEEEERQRGNFPDRFSGHQFPNYSSELNVNALLLGDSALYLCASSLALGDREQYFGPGTRLTVT.

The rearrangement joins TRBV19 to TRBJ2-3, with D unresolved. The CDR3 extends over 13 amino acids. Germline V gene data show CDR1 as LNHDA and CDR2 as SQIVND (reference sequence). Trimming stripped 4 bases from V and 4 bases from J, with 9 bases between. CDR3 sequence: CASSKYSADTQYF. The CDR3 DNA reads TGTGCCAGTAGTAAATACAGCGCAGATACGCAGTATTTT.

In DNA form, the CDR3 reads TGCAGCGTTTTCTCCCCGACGTGGGAGTATGGCTACACCTTC. Translation: CSVFSPTWEYGYTF. The V call is TRBV29-1, the J call TRBJ1-2; D unresolved. Germline loops: CDR1 SQVTM, CDR2 ANQGSEA. V was cut by 5 bases and J by 5 bases, with 18 bases left in between. This CDR3 contains 14 residues.

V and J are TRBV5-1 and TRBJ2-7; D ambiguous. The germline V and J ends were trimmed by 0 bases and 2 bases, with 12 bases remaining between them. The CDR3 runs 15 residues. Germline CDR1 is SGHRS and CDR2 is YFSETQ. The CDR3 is CASSLELVQTYEQYF. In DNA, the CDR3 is TGCGCCAGCAGCTTGGAATTAGTCCAAACCTACGAGCAGTACTTC.

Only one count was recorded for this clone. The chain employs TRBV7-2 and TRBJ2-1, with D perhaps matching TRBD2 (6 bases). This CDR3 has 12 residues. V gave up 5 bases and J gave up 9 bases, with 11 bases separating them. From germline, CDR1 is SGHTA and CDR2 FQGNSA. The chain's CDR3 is CASSRRGGEQFF. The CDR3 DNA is TGTGCCAGCAGCCGCCGGGGAGGTGAGCAGTTCTTC.

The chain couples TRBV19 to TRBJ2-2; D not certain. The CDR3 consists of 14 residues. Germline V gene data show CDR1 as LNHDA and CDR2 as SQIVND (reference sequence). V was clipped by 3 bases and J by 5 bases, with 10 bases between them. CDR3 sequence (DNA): TGTGCCAGTAGTATTGCCATAAAAACCGGGGAGCTGTTTTTT. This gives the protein CASSIAIKTGELFF.

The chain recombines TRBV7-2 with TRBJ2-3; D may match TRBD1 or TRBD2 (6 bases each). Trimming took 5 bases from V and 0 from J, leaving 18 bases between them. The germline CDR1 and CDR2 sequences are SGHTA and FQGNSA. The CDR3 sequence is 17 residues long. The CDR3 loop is CASSRGGAGASTDTQYF. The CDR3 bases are TGTGCCAGCAGCAGAGGCGGGGCAGGGGCTAGCACAGATACGCAGTATTTT. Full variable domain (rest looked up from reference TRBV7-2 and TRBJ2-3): GAGVSQSPSNKVTEKGKDVELRCDPISGHTALYWYRQSLGQGLEFLIYFQGNSAPDKSGLPSDRFSAERTGGSVSTLTIQRTQQEDSAVYLCASSRGGAGASTDTQYFGPGTRLTVL.

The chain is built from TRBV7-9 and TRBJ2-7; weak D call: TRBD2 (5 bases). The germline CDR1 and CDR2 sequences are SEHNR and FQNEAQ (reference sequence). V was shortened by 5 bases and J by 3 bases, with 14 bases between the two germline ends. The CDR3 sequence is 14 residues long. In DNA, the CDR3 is TGTGCCAGCAGCCCCTTCTCGAGGGACTACGAGCAGTACTTC. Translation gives CASSPFSRDYEQYF.

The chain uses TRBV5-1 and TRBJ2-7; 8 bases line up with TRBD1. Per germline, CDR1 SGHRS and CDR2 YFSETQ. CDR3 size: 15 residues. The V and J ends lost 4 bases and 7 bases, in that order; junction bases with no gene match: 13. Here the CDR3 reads CASSRGQASLREQYF. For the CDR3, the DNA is TGCGCCAGCAGCAGGGGACAGGCGTCGCTTAGGGAGCAGTACTTC.

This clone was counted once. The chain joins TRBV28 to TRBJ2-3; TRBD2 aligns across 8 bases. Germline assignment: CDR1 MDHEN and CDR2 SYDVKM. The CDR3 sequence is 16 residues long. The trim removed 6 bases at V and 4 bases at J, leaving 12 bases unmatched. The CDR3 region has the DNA TGTGCCAGCAGACAAAGGCTGGCGGGAGGACCAGATACGCAGTATTTT. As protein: CASRQRLAGGPDTQYF. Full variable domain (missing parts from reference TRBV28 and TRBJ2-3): DVKVTQSSRYLVKRTGEKVFLECVQDMDHENMFWYRQDPGLGLRLIYFSYDVKMKEKGDIPEGYSVSREKKERFSLILESASTNQTSMYLCASRQRLAGGPDTQYFGPGTRLTVL.

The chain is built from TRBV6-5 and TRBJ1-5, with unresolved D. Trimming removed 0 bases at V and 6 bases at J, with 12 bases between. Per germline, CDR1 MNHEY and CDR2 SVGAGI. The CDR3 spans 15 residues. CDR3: CASSYSYRAVQPQHF. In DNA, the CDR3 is TGTGCCAGCAGTTACTCTTATAGGGCAGTTCAGCCCCAGCATTTT.

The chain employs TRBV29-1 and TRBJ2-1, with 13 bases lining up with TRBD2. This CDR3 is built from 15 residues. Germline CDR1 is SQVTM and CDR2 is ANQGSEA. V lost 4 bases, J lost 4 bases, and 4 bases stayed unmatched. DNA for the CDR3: TGCAGCGTTGGGGAACTAGCGGGAGGGTACAATGAGCAGTTCTTC. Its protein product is CSVGELAGGYNEQFF.

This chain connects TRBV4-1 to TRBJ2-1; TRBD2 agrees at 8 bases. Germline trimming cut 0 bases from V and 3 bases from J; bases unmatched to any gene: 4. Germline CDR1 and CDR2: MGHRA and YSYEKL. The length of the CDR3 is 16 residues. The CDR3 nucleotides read TGCGCCAGCAGCCAAGATCCCCGGGGGGGCTACAATGAGCAGTTCTTC. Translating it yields CASSQDPRGGYNEQFF.

The CDR3 sequence: CASRTQGLYNEQFF. CDR3 in DNA: TGCGCCAGCAGAACCCAGGGACTTTACAATGAGCAGTTCTTC. This sequence joins TRBV5-1 and TRBJ2-1; perhaps TRBD2 as D (6 bases). Germline lookup yields CDR1 SGHRS and CDR2 YFSETQ. The CDR3 loop spans 14 amino acids. V lost 5 bases and J lost 4, with 13 bases in between.

The CDR3 region is CASSFEQGLIQNIQYF. As DNA, the CDR3 is TGTGCCAGCAGCTTTGAACAGGGTCTCATCCAAAACATTCAGTACTTC. The chain combines TRBV11-1 with TRBJ2-4; a possible D gene is TRBD1 (6 bases). The ends were cut back, 3 bases at V and 5 bases at J, with 17 bases in the middle. Looked up from germline, CDR1 is SGHAT and CDR2 is FQDESV (reference sequence). The CDR3 runs to 16 residues.

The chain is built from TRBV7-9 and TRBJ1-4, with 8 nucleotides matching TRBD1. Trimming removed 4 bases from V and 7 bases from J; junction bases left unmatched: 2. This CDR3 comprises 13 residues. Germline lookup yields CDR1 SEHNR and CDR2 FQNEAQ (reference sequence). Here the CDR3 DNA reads TGTGCCAGCAGCTCGACAGGGGTTGAAAAACTGTTTTTT. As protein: CASSSTGVEKLFF.

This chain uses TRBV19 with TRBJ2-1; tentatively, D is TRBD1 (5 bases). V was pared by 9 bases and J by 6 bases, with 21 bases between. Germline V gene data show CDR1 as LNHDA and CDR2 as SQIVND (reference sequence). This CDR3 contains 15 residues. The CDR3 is CASVGLGLVFNEQFF. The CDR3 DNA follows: TGTGCCAGCGTGGGATTGGGGCTAGTCTTCAATGAGCAGTTCTTC.